This entry features one TCR beta chain sequence. What antigen it recognizes has not been identified. Per-base qualities were not stored, and no clone one base away is much larger. From the germline V gene, CDR1 is MRHNA and CDR2 is SNTAGT. From cysteine to phenylalanine, the CDR3 is 13 amino acids long. CDR3 DNA only is kept here, 39 bases in frame from base 1. Trimming removed 4 bases from V and 3 bases from J, leaving 9 bases between the germline ends. The CDR3 regions of human TCRbeta chains were analyzed by immunosequencing. For the original study's pipeline: Repertoire TCRs were matched against a reference library of SARS-CoV-2-specific TCRs generated with the MIRA antigen-specificity platform. Breadth was defined as the fraction of unique TCRs that were SARS-CoV-2-associated. Depth was defined as the fraction of total T cells that were SARS-CoV-2-associated. Using the MIRA data, each spike-specific TCR was assigned both to the spike region to which the TCR was reactive and to a CD4 or CD8 class. Log10-transformed breadth and depth values were compared by one-way ANOVA with Sidak's multiple comparisons tests. TCRdb's version of the immuneACCESS table is confined to in-frame rearrangements and falls short of the full clone set. An unresolved V gene accounts for under half of the shortfall where checked; the remainder is of unknown origin. V and J calls and clone size follow that table, whereas D and trimming were derived from the DNA. Across this sample there are about 120,000 clones, with about 88% seen only once. The ten biggest clones cover 6% to 8% of the sample.

The data were taken from a study of T cell responses to AZD1222 COVID-19 vaccine (dated by TCRdb to about 2021). For context, the study as a whole: Because spike-specific TCR depth and breadth did not differ between the two schedules, AZD1222 recipients who got a second dose at roughly 4 weeks were pooled with those who got a second dose at roughly 12 weeks. Trial participants were enrolled by age into 18-55, 56-69 and 70-plus year subgroups, with around 140, 26 and 57 TCR-sequenced participants respectively. TCR sequencing was performed for about 250 trial participants, of whom around 200 were given two doses of AZD1222 and around 25 were given two doses of MenACWY control vaccine.

The sample's time point, from its label and the paper: baseline before first vaccination. Vaccinee samples were obtained from the UK trials COV001 and COV002, which included a single-blind randomized controlled phase 2/3 trial of AZD1222 (ChAdOx1 nCoV-19) in healthy adults. Trial participant PBMC samples were collected at day 0 and day 28 after the second dose for TCRbeta chain sequencing. Study-level results and caveats: Nearly half of unique spike-specific TCRs reportedly recognized epitopes outside regions mutated in the B.1.351 and B.1.1.7 variants. Participants were mostly white British, with more females than males. The authors suggested clonal diversity may have been underestimated. Only five to seven AZD1222 recipients were SARS-CoV-2 seropositive at baseline, limiting conclusions about previously exposed vaccinees. After two AZD1222 doses, both the breadth and the depth of spike-specific TCRs were significantly higher than at day 0 and than in MenACWY recipients. The whole spike protein was spanned by vaccine-associated CD4 TCRs, and dominant responses were seen in regions 160-218 and 743-854. Because no day 14 peak-response samples were available, the repertoires could be characterized only after the peak T cell response. The 56-69-year group was small, and its depth increase did not reach significance, likely because of low power.

The specimen was peripheral blood, collected on day 0 of AZD1222 vaccination. The chain couples TRBV6-4 to TRBJ1-1; the D gene cannot be resolved reliably. The origin of this receptor is an adult in good health. The DNA is TGTGCCAGCAGTGCTGGAGAACACACTGAAGCTTTCTTT. It translates to CASSAGEHTEAFF.